This T cell receptor (beta chain) was sequenced for a study of blood T cell repertoires in COVID-19. This CDR3 has 16 residues. Trimming stripped 3 bases from V and 1 base from J, with 10 bases between. CDR1 and CDR2 from the germline V gene are MDHEN and SYDVKM. The method was immunoSEQ multiplex PCR; TCRdb's version includes in-frame clones alone and lacks a portion of them. The profile shows about 250,000 clones, nearly 90% of them singletons. The sequence was collected from a young man with active or convalescent COVID-19. Sequenced material: peripheral blood. V and J are TRBV28 and TRBJ2-6; D is possibly TRBD1 (6 bases). For the CDR3, the DNA is TGTGCCAGCAGTTTGGTGGGGACATCTGGGGCCAACGTCCTGACTTTC. It codes for CASSLVGTSGANVLTF.